The 10 T cell receptor beta chains in this list originate from one sample, sequenced in a study of human thymus T cells (dated by TCRdb to the early 2020s). Library prep was done by the immunoSEQ multiplex PCR assay. TCRdb obtained this table from immuneACCESS and retained in-frame rearrangements with V and J assigned. These tables miss some clones; where compared with another copy, unresolved V genes account for less than half of the shortfall, and the remainder is unexplained. The sample table contains about 78,000 clones; only one count was recorded for 95% to 98% of them. The ten top clones hold roughly 0.028% of the sample. The thymus tissue came from surgical resects taken out during corrective cardiac surgery. Sequencing input: thymus tissue. Receptors originate from a boy less than two years old with a congenital heart defect but otherwise immunologically healthy.

V is TRBV19 and J is TRBJ2-1, with D tentatively TRBD1 (6 bases). Trimming left V 7 bases short and J 0 bases short, with 10 bases between. The CDR3 extends over 14 amino acids. Germline values: CDR1 LNHDA, CDR2 SQIVND (reference sequence). The CDR3 bases are TGTGCCAGTACCACAGGGATCTCCTACAATGAGCAGTTCTTC. The encoded protein is CASTTGISYNEQFF.

This chain connects TRBV28 to TRBJ2-7, with D tentatively TRBD2 (7 bases). V was shortened by 6 bases and J by 1 base, with 13 bases between the two germline ends. Germline CDR1 MDHEN, CDR2 SYDVKM. This CDR3 is 14 amino acids long. CDR3 in amino acids: CASSPRGASYEQYF. The CDR3 DNA is TGTGCCAGCAGCCCCCGGGGGGCATCCTACGAGCAGTACTTC.

This chain links TRBV10-1 with TRBJ2-1; 14 bases line up with TRBD2. This CDR3 is 14 amino acids long. CDR1 WNHNN and CDR2 SYGVQD come from the germline V gene (reference sequence). Germline trimming cut 8 bases from V and 9 bases from J; bases unmatched to any gene: 6. CDR3 coding DNA: TGCGCCAGCCCCGGGACTAGCGGGAGACCTGAGCAGTTCTTC. Its translation is CASPGTSGRPEQFF.

V gene TRBV5-1 combines with J gene TRBJ2-3, with D perhaps matching TRBD2 (6 bases). This CDR3 has 16 amino acids. Trimming pared 4 bases from V and 3 bases from J, leaving 18 bases between. Germline values: CDR1 SGHRS, CDR2 YFSETQ. In DNA, the CDR3 is TGCGCCAGCAGCGCGGACCGGGAGATCCGTACAGATACGCAGTATTTT. This sequence encodes CASSADREIRTDTQYF. Drawing the rest from reference TRBV5-1 and TRBJ2-3, the complete variable domain is KAGVTQTPRYLIKTRGQQVTLSCSPISGHRSVSWYQQTPGQGLQFLFEYFSETQRNKGNFPGRFSGRQFSNSRSEMNVSTLELGDSALYLCASSADREIRTDTQYFGPGTRLTVL.

The rearrangement uses TRBV10-1 and TRBJ2-2; 14 nucleotides match TRBD2. The germline V gene encodes CDR1 WNHNN and CDR2 SYGVQD (reference sequence). The CDR3 consists of 21 residues. V trimming: 6 bases; J trimming: 1 base; junction bases outside the gene matches: 16. In nucleotides, the CDR3 is TGCGCCAGCAGCCCGGCTACATTTTCCGGGACTAGCGGGAGGAACACCGGGGAGCTGTTTTTT. This translates into CASSPATFSGTSGRNTGELFF.

The rearrangement links TRBV14 to TRBJ2-7, with 8 positions matching TRBD1. Germline trimming cut 1 base from V and 2 bases from J; bases unmatched to any gene: 10. Germline CDR1 and CDR2: SGHDN and FVKESK. The CDR3 sequence is 17 residues long. The CDR3 reads CASSQVRGRVGTYEQYF. The CDR3 region has the DNA TGTGCCAGCAGCCAAGTCAGGGGGCGTGTTGGCACCTACGAGCAGTACTTC. The variable domain in full, completed from reference TRBV14 and TRBJ2-7, reads EAGVTQFPSHSVIEKGQTVTLRCDPISGHDNLYWYRRVMGKEIKFLLHFVKESKQDESGMPNNRFLAERTGGTYSTLKVQPAELEDSGVYFCASSQVRGRVGTYEQYFGPGTRLTVT.

The chain joins TRBV5-6 to TRBJ2-5, with 8 bases fitting TRBD2. The CDR3 has 17 residues. Germline V gene data show CDR1 as SGHDT and CDR2 as YYEEEE. Germline trimming cut 3 bases from V and 1 base from J; bases unmatched to any gene: 11. Written as DNA, the CDR3 is TGTGCCAGCAGCTCGGGTCGGGCGGGAGGTACCCAAGAGACCCAGTACTTC. Protein product: CASSSGRAGGTQETQYF.

The chain employs TRBV19 and TRBJ1-5; 10 bases agree with TRBD1. The CDR3 consists of 19 residues. The J segment lost 0 bases and the V segment lost 5 bases, leaving 13 bases of the junction unmatched. Germline V CDR1 and CDR2: LNHDA, SQIVND (reference sequence). CDR3 residues: CASSLTGTGALHSNQPQHF. The CDR3 DNA sequence: TGTGCCAGTAGTTTAACCGGGACAGGGGCCCTCCATAGCAATCAGCCCCAGCATTTT.

V is TRBV10-2 and J is TRBJ2-5; D gene uncertain. In germline, CDR1 is WSHSY, CDR2 SAAADI. The CDR3 totals 12 residues. Trimming stripped 2 bases from V and 5 bases from J, with 6 bases between. CDR3 nucleotide sequence: TGCGCCAGCAGTGAGGATGGGGAGACCCAGTACTTC. Translating it yields CASSEDGETQYF.

This sequence joins TRBV6-1 and TRBJ2-7, with D tentatively TRBD2 (7 bases). This CDR3 comprises 11 residues. Per germline, CDR1 MNHNS and CDR2 SASEGT. CDR3 nucleotides: TGTGCAGGTGGGAGGGGGACCGAGCAGTACTTC. The encoded protein is CAGGRGTEQYF.